This is a list of T cell receptor beta chains from one sample in a study of shared clonotypes between healthy human individuals. The protocol was immunoSEQ multiplex PCR, while the TCRdb copy is restricted to in-frame clones and leaves out a portion. This sample yields hundreds of thousands of clones, of which 95% to 97% are seen a single time; 0.05% to 0.07% belongs to the top ten. Sequenced material: naive CD4+ T cells sorted from blood. Source of these receptors: a young woman in good health. Each CDR3 is given with its conserved first and last residue. The D gene is left open where the match is weak. Clone size, where shown, is once, few, many, or a class for clones that have expanded.

TRBV9	TRBJ2-2	.	once	CASSDSLPGPNTGELFF	TGTGCCAGCAGCGACAGCCTTCCGGGCCCCAACACCGGGGAGCTGTTTTTT
TRBV27	TRBJ2-2	TRBD1	.	CASSHKLPGQGNTGELFF	TGTGCCAGCAGTCACAAACTTCCAGGACAGGGGAACACCGGGGAGCTGTTTTTT
TRBV18	TRBJ2-1	TRBD2	.	CASSPGLAGGWGNEQFF	TGTGCCAGCTCACCGGGACTAGCGGGAGGATGGGGCAATGAGCAGTTCTTC
TRBV5-5	TRBJ1-2	.	.	CASSLGGIGNYGYTF	TGTGCCAGCAGCTTGGGAGGGATCGGGAACTATGGCTACACCTTC
TRBV10-2	TRBJ1-2	TRBD1	.	CASSADRGYGYTF	TGCGCCAGCAGTGCGGACAGGGGCTATGGCTACACCTTC
TRBV2	TRBJ2-1	.	.	CASSDPSSGSYNEQFF	TGTGCCAGCAGTGACCCTTCGAGCGGGTCTTACAATGAGCAGTTCTTC
TRBV7-6	TRBJ2-2	TRBD2	.	CASSPGTSGRAVGELFF	TGTGCCAGCAGCCCTGGGACTAGCGGGAGGGCCGTCGGGGAGCTGTTTTTT
TRBV13	TRBJ2-1	.	.	CASSPTSASYNEQFF	TGTGCCAGCAGCCCTACTAGTGCCTCCTACAATGAGCAGTTCTTC
TRBV27	TRBJ2-1	.	.	CASSLWARANEQFF	TGTGCCAGCAGTTTATGGGCTAGAGCGAATGAGCAGTTCTTC
TRBV11-3	TRBJ2-7	.	.	CASSLGSGGSYEQYF	TGTGCCAGCAGCTTAGGGAGCGGAGGCTCCTACGAGCAGTACTTC
TRBV7-2	TRBJ2-3	TRBD2	.	CASSLAWLAGSTDTQYF	TGTGCCAGCAGCTTAGCGTGGCTAGCGGGTAGCACAGATACGCAGTATTTT
TRBV7-6	TRBJ1-3	.	.	CASSLGTQNTIYF	TGTGCCAGCAGCTTAGGCACCCAAAACACCATATATTTT
TRBV2	TRBJ1-1	.	once	CASKGRTGGMNTEAFF	TGTGCCAGCAAAGGAAGGACTGGGGGGATGAACACTGAAGCTTTCTTT
TRBV7-2	TRBJ1-4	TRBD1	.	CASSFPGTANEKLFF	TGTGCCAGCAGCTTTCCCGGGACAGCGAATGAAAAACTGTTTTTT
TRBV19	TRBJ1-4	.	.	CASSGGRLLNEKLFF	TGTGCCAGTAGTGGCGGACGGCTGTTAAATGAAAAACTGTTTTTT
TRBV28	TRBJ2-7	.	.	CASSLRNTYEQYF	TGTGCCAGCAGTTTGCGGAATACCTACGAGCAGTACTTC
TRBV5-1	TRBJ1-6	.	.	CASSPRDGVNSPLHF	TGCGCCAGCAGCCCGAGGGACGGGGTAAATTCACCCCTCCACTTT
TRBV10-3	TRBJ2-5	.	.	CAISEWDGETQYF	TGTGCCATCAGTGAGTGGGATGGGGAGACCCAGTACTTC
TRBV27	TRBJ2-7	TRBD1	.	CARGGRQGSSYEQYF	TGTGCCAGAGGTGGACGACAGGGGTCATCCTACGAGCAGTACTTC
TRBV7-8	TRBJ1-2	.	.	CASSPRRADIFGYTF	TGTGCCAGCAGCCCTCGGCGGGCTGACATCTTTGGCTACACCTTC
TRBV7-6	TRBJ2-7	TRBD2	.	CASSKSGGVSYEQYF	TGTGCCAGCAGCAAAAGCGGGGGTGTCTCCTACGAGCAGTACTTC
TRBV27	TRBJ1-3	.	.	CASSIQPGNTIYF	TGTGCCAGCAGTATACAGCCGGGAAACACCATATATTTT
TRBV2	TRBJ2-1	TRBD2	.	CASSTTSGAYNEQFF	TGTGCCAGCAGTACGACTAGCGGTGCCTACAATGAGCAGTTCTTC
TRBV10-1	TRBJ1-5	.	.	CASRLQGNQPQHF	TGCGCCAGCAGACTACAGGGTAATCAGCCCCAGCATTTT
TRBV9	TRBJ1-1	.	.	CASSNGQLNTEAFF	TGTGCCAGCAGCAACGGACAGTTGAACACTGAAGCTTTCTTT
TRBV28	TRBJ1-5	.	few	CASSSWDGGVRFSNQPQHF	TGTGCCAGCAGCTCCTGGGACGGGGGAGTTAGGTTCAGCAATCAGCCCCAGCATTTT
TRBV10-2	TRBJ2-7	.	.	CASSAQGGAYEQYF	TGCGCCAGCAGTGCACAGGGTGGTGCCTACGAGCAGTACTTC
TRBV4-2	TRBJ1-4	TRBD1	.	CASSRQGQGNEKLFF	TGTGCCAGCAGCCGCCAGGGACAGGGAAACGAAAAACTGTTTTTT
TRBV2	TRBJ1-1	.	once	CASSEGGGTEAFF	TGTGCCAGCAGTGAAGGGGGGGGCACTGAAGCTTTCTTT
TRBV10-1	TRBJ2-2	.	.	CASKPGGTGELFF	TGCGCCAGCAAGCCCGGGGGCACCGGGGAGCTGTTTTTT
TRBV28	TRBJ1-1	TRBD1	.	CASSLGQGGAFF	TGTGCCAGCAGCCTTGGACAGGGCGGAGCTTTCTTT
TRBV11-2	TRBJ2-1	TRBD2	.	CASSSMPGGSGSSYNEQFF	TGTGCCAGCAGTTCCATGCCTGGTGGTAGCGGGAGCTCCTACAATGAGCAGTTCTTC
TRBV6-4	TRBJ1-4	TRBD1	.	CASSLTGTANEKLFF	TGTGCCAGCAGTCTTACCGGGACAGCGAATGAAAAACTGTTTTTT
TRBV9	TRBJ2-1	.	.	CASSVGEVNEQFF	TGTGCCAGCAGCGTAGGGGAGGTAAATGAGCAGTTCTTC
TRBV18	TRBJ2-7	.	.	CASSPAHRDIVKQYF	TGTGCCAGCTCACCAGCCCACCGGGACATTGTAAAGCAGTACTTC
TRBV29-1	TRBJ1-4	.	.	CSADGGTTNEKLFF	TGCAGCGCCGACGGGGGAACAACTAATGAAAAACTGTTTTTT
TRBV14	TRBJ2-7	TRBD1	.	CASSLPGQGSSYEQYF	TGTGCCAGCAGCCTTCCGGGACAGGGGTCTTCCTACGAGCAGTACTTC
TRBV7-9	TRBJ1-4	.	.	CASSPTAQGTEKLFF	TGTGCCAGCAGCCCGACCGCGCAGGGAACTGAAAAACTGTTTTTT
TRBV11-3	TRBJ2-5	.	.	CASSLVRPEETQYF	TGTGCCAGCAGCTTAGTTCGGCCGGAAGAGACCCAGTACTTC
TRBV7-9	TRBJ2-3	.	.	CASSSSVSTDTQYF	TGTGCCAGCAGCTCATCAGTGAGCACAGATACGCAGTATTTT
TRBV7-9	TRBJ2-3	TRBD1	.	CASSFRPTGATDTQYF	TGTGCCAGCAGCTTTCGCCCGACAGGGGCTACAGATACGCAGTATTTT
TRBV5-8	TRBJ2-7	.	.	CASSLSQGYEQYF	TGTGCCAGCAGCTTGTCTCAGGGCTACGAGCAGTACTTC
TRBV18	TRBJ1-5	.	.	CASSPGEARQPQHF	TGTGCCAGCTCCCCTGGGGAGGCGCGGCAGCCCCAGCATTTT
TRBV18	TRBJ1-1	.	.	CASSPRRAMDTEAFF	TGTGCCAGCTCACCACGTAGGGCTATGGACACTGAAGCTTTCTTT
TRBV7-6	TRBJ2-1	.	.	CASSLAASSYNEQFF	TGTGCCAGCAGCTTAGCTGCGTCCTCCTACAATGAGCAGTTCTTC
TRBV30	TRBJ1-1	.	.	CAWSRLGVGTEAFF	TGTGCCTGGAGTCGGCTCGGGGTAGGCACTGAAGCTTTCTTT
TRBV28	TRBJ2-6	TRBD1	once	CASSSGQGFSGANVLTF	TGTGCCAGCAGTTCGGGACAGGGATTCTCTGGGGCCAACGTCCTGACTTTC
TRBV11-2	TRBJ1-3	.	.	CASSLLLTGAYGNTIYF	TGTGCCAGCAGCTTACTTCTTACGGGGGCGTATGGAAACACCATATATTTT
TRBV6-5	TRBJ2-5	TRBD1	.	CASSYSFGQGWETQYF	TGTGCCAGCAGTTACTCGTTCGGACAGGGATGGGAGACCCAGTACTTC
TRBV2	TRBJ2-1	.	.	CASTREHHEQFF	TGTGCCAGCACCCGCGAACATCATGAGCAGTTCTTC